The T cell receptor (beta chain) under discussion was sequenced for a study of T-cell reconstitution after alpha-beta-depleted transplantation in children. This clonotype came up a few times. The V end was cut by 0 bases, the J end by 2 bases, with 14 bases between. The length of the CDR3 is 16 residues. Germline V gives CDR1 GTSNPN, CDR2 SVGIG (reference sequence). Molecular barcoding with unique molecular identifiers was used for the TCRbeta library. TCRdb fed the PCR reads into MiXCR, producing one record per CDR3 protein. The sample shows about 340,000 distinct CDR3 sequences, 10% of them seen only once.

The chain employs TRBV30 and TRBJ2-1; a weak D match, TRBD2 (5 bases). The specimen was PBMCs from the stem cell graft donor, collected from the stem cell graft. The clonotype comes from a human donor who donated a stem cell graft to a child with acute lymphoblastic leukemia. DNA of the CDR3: TGTGCCTGGAGTGTCATGGACCGGAGGCCCTACAATGAGCAGTTCTTC. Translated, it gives CAWSVMDRRPYNEQFF.